The clone carrying this TCR beta chain has only a few counts. This sample stems from a study of blood T cells in healthy people across ages. The CDR3 length is 12 residues. The germline V and J ends were trimmed by 6 bases and 3 bases, with 8 bases remaining between them. The use of a sample-barcoded 5' primer and a J-beta primer mix characterized a second PCR of 7 to 11 cycles. Per-sample output comprised a minimum of 3 million paired-end reads containing CDR3. TCRdb re-derived calls from the 5' RACE reads in MiXCR, one entry per CDR3 protein. The sample lists around 1,000,000 distinct CDR3 sequences; approximately 26% were seen once. These data were also reused for a study on T cells of mothers and their children. This second report adds: Researchers put all of the extracted RNA into cDNA synthesis, using roughly 1.5 ug per 15 ul. For each mother, over 8 million TCR beta CDR3 reads were obtained, and for each child, roughly 3.3 million. Not a single persistent microchimeric T cell clone was detected.

This chain links TRBV12-3 or TRBV12-4 with TRBJ1-2, with unresolved D. Sequencing used blood. This clonotype originated in a girl aged 2 to 10 in good health. The CDR3 DNA sequence: TGTGCCAGCAGCCACGGTCACTATGGCTACACCTTC. It translates to CASSHGHYGYTF.